The 28 T cell receptor beta chains reported below all come from one sample, sequenced in a study of T cells in Graves' hyperthyroidism and ophthalmopathy. TCR beta CDR3 sequences were amplified from RNA transcripts. HTBI primers were employed in a first-round RT-PCR of the TCR CDR3. MiXCR, run by TCRdb on the multiplex PCR reads, gives a single entry per CDR3 protein. The table records hundreds of thousands of distinct CDR3 sequences, around 15% of them present only once. Sequencing was performed on blood. These receptors all come from a woman between 50 and 59 years old with Graves' ophthalmopathy.

This clonotype was seen many times. The V call is TRBV11-2, the J call TRBJ2-5; 8 positions match TRBD2. The germline CDR1 and CDR2 sequences are SGHAT and FQNNGV. The ends lost 5 bases at V and 7 bases at J; junction bases unmatched: 9. The length of the CDR3 is 14 residues. The chain's CDR3 is CASSPPTSDGTQYF. Written as DNA, the CDR3 is TGTGCCAGCAGCCCACCGACTAGCGATGGGACCCAGTACTTC.

The chain couples TRBV12-3 or TRBV12-4 to TRBJ2-1, with TRBD2 matching 12 bases. CDR3 length equals 15 residues. Unmatched junction bases numbered 2, after V lost 1 base and J lost 7 bases. Written as DNA, the CDR3 is TGTGCCAGCAGTTTAGTGACTAGCGGGAGTAATGAGCAGTTCTTC. It encodes CASSLVTSGSNEQFF.

This clonotype was seen only a few times. The CDR3 loop reads CSAAGSNEQFF. The CDR3 nucleotides read TGCAGCGCGGCCGGGAGCAATGAGCAGTTCTTC. The chain links TRBV29-1 to TRBJ2-1, with D tentatively TRBD2 (6 bases). V was shortened by 7 bases and J by 6 bases, with 10 bases between the two germline ends. The CDR3 covers 11 residues. CDR1 SQVTM and CDR2 ANQGSEA come from the germline V gene.

In this sample, this clonotype turned up many times. This chain links TRBV2 with TRBJ2-3; 12 nucleotides agree with TRBD1. Germline V gene sequence: CDR1 SNHLY, CDR2 FYNNEI. This CDR3 spans 16 amino acids. V was pared by 6 bases and J by 4 bases, with 8 bases of the junction left unmatched. This chain's CDR3 is CASRYPGQGASDTQYF. The DNA of the CDR3 is TGTGCCAGCAGATACCCGGGACAGGGGGCATCAGATACGCAGTATTTT.

This clonotype was counted many times. V and J are TRBV12-3 or TRBV12-4 and TRBJ2-2, with 9 bases matching TRBD1. V was clipped by 3 bases and J by 0 bases; unmatched bases: 11. The CDR3 is 19 residues long. The CDR3 nucleotides read TGTGCCAGCAGTTTCCGGACAGGGGCGCGCGGGCCGAACACCGGGGAGCTGTTTTTT. Protein: CASSFRTGARGPNTGELFF.

This clonotype was recorded at least ten times. V is TRBV7-9 and J is TRBJ2-3, with 9 nucleotides matching TRBD2. Germline V gene lookup returns CDR1 SEHNR and CDR2 FQNEAQ (reference sequence). CDR3 length: 15 amino acids. The V gene end was trimmed by 5 bases and the J gene end by 4 bases; junction bases not matched to a gene: 7. CDR3 nucleotide sequence: TGTGCCAGCAGCCCGGGAGGCGGGAGGGCAGATACGCAGTATTTT. It codes for CASSPGGGRADTQYF. Drawing the rest from reference TRBV7-9 and TRBJ2-3, the complete variable domain is DTGVSQNPRHKITKRGQNVTFRCDPISEHNRLYWYRQTLGQGPEFLTYFQNEAQLEKSRLLSDRFSAERPKGSFSTLEIQRTEQGDSAMYLCASSPGGGRADTQYFGPGTRLTVL.

This clonotype is a singleton in its sample. The chain couples TRBV6-2 or TRBV6-3 to TRBJ1-5; D may be TRBD1 (5 bases). Germline CDR1 is MNHEY and CDR2 is SVGEGT. V lost 7 bases, J lost 3 bases, and 10 bases lay in between. The length of the CDR3 is 13 residues. CDR3 sequence: CASTGDFNQPQHF. The CDR3 bases are TGTGCCAGCACCGGGGACTTCAATCAGCCCCAGCATTTT.

The J gene is TRBJ1-1, the V gene TRBV7-3; 8 nucleotides agree with TRBD1. The V segment lost 5 bases and the J segment 5 bases; nucleotides outside the gene matches: 7. Germline CDR1 reads SGHTA; CDR2 reads FQGTGA. The CDR3 totals 14 residues. CDR3 bases: TGTGCCAGCAGCAAAGGACAGGGAGAGACTGAAGCTTTCTTT. Its protein is CASSKGQGETEAFF.

This clonotype has at least ten counts. V and J are TRBV29-1 and TRBJ2-1, with 7 bases that match TRBD2. Germline V gene sequence: CDR1 SQVTM, CDR2 ANQGSEA. Losses at the gene ends were 6 bases for V and 2 bases for J; bases not matched to a gene: 7. The CDR3 loop spans 14 amino acids. The CDR3, as DNA: TGCAGCGTAATACCTAGCGGCACCTACAATGAGCAGTTCTTC. Translation gives CSVIPSGTYNEQFF.

This clonotype appeared many times. V is TRBV12-3 or TRBV12-4 and J is TRBJ2-1; TRBD2 agrees at 8 bases. V lost 2 bases, J lost 8 bases, and 14 bases stayed unmatched. The CDR3 extends over 17 amino acids. CDR3 sequence: CASSLSTSGPLGDEQFF. As DNA, the CDR3 is TGTGCCAGCAGTTTATCTACTAGCGGCCCCCTTGGGGATGAGCAGTTCTTC.

This clonotype occurred many times. The chain employs TRBV20-1 and TRBJ2-1; D is possibly TRBD1 (5 bases). CDR1 is DFQATT, CDR2 SNEGSKA, per germline (reference sequence). With 6 bases removed from V and 9 bases from J, the gap between germline ends came to 15 bases. CDR3 length equals 12 residues. In DNA, the CDR3 is TGCAGTGCCAAGGTCGTTGGGGCTGAGCAGTTCTTC. Amino acids: CSAKVVGAEQFF.

This clonotype was seen at least ten times. The V call is TRBV12-5, the J call TRBJ2-1, with D maybe TRBD2 (5 bases). In germline, CDR1 is LGHNT, CDR2 FRNRAP. The CDR3 is 14 amino acids. V was clipped by 0 bases and J by 7 bases, with 10 bases between them. Written as DNA, the CDR3 is TGTGCTAGTGGTTTGGTACCTGAGCGGAATGAGCAGTTCTTC. It specifies CASGLVPERNEQFF.

Many counts were recorded for this clonotype. This chain links TRBV20-1 with TRBJ2-7; D remains ambiguous. Germline V gives CDR1 DFQATT, CDR2 SNEGSKA (reference sequence). This CDR3 is 10 amino acids long. Trimming stripped 0 bases from V and 3 bases from J, with 0 bases between. The CDR3 protein is CSARDYEQYF. DNA for the CDR3: TGCAGTGCTAGAGACTACGAGCAGTACTTC.

This clonotype appeared many times. The gene calls are TRBV5-1 and TRBJ2-7; 7 nucleotides align to TRBD1. The J segment lost 7 bases and the V segment lost 4 bases, leaving 14 bases of the junction unmatched. The CDR3 consists of 15 residues. From germline, CDR1 is SGHRS and CDR2 YFSETQ. The DNA for the CDR3 is TGCGCCAGCAGCCAGGCTGGTGACAGGGTGGATGAGCAGTACTTC. Translating it yields CASSQAGDRVDEQYF.

This clonotype was observed at least ten times. The CDR3 DNA reads as TGTGCCAGCAGTGACAACAGGGAGCAGTACTTC. Its protein is CASSDNREQYF. The rearrangement joins TRBV6-2 or TRBV6-3 to TRBJ2-7; tentative D call: TRBD1 (5 bases). The CDR3 covers 11 residues. In germline, CDR1 is MNHEY, CDR2 SVGEGT. Trimming took 5 bases from V and 7 from J, leaving 9 bases between them.

This clonotype came up many times. CDR3 in amino acids: CASTTPPLAGGSPKNEQFF. The CDR3 bases are TGTGCCAGCACCACCCCCCCACTAGCGGGAGGGTCTCCTAAGAATGAGCAGTTCTTC. The V and J genes are TRBV7-8 and TRBJ2-1; 13 positions match TRBD2. The CDR3 runs 19 residues. Germline trimming cut 7 bases from V and 7 bases from J; bases unmatched to any gene: 19. Germline V lookup: CDR1 SGHVS, CDR2 FQNEAQ.

At least ten counts were recorded for this clonotype. The chain carries TRBV11-2 and TRBJ2-7; 8 bases fit TRBD1. CDR1 and CDR2 (germline): SGHAT, FQNNGV. Losses at the gene ends were 5 bases for V and 6 bases for J; bases not matched to a gene: 6. The CDR3 extends over 13 amino acids. For the CDR3, the DNA is TGTGCCAGCAGCCCGACAGGGGTAACCGAGCAGTACTTC. Amino acid sequence: CASSPTGVTEQYF.

The chain combines TRBV5-6 with TRBJ2-1; 10 bases match TRBD2. CDR1 and CDR2 from the germline V gene are SGHDT and YYEEEE. CDR3 length equals 15 residues. Trimming took 4 bases from V and 9 from J; bases not matched to a gene: 10. The CDR3 nucleotides read TGTGCCAGCAGCCCGAGTTTAGCGGGGGGTCTTGAGCAGTTCTTC. Translating it yields CASSPSLAGGLEQFF.

The chain is built from TRBV9 and TRBJ2-7; TRBD2 is a possible D gene (5 bases). This CDR3 is 16 amino acids long. CDR1 is SGDLS, CDR2 YYNGEE, per germline. With 3 bases removed from V and 3 bases from J, the gap between germline ends came to 19 bases. Written as DNA, the CDR3 is TGTGCCAGCAGCGCCAGTTTGGAGGCGATCATCTACGAGCAGTACTTC. Encoded protein: CASSASLEAIIYEQYF.

This clonotype was counted a few times. V is TRBV29-1 and J is TRBJ2-7; 9 bases align to TRBD1. The V gene's germline CDR1 is SQVTM and CDR2 ANQGSEA. Losses at the gene ends were 2 bases for V and 9 bases for J; bases not matched to a gene: 8. The CDR3 extends over 13 amino acids. DNA of the CDR3: TGCAGCGTTGAATCGGACAGGGGATTAGTGCAGTACTTC. Translating it yields CSVESDRGLVQYF.

This clonotype has a single count. This chain links TRBV7-2 with TRBJ2-7; 11 nucleotides agree with TRBD2. Germline V CDR1 and CDR2: SGHTA, FQGNSA. This CDR3 contains 15 residues. The V segment lost 5 bases and the J segment 6 bases; nucleotides outside the gene matches: 9. The CDR3 region is CASSLVGTSGTEQYF. CDR3 coding DNA: TGTGCCAGCAGCCTTGTAGGGACTAGCGGAACCGAGCAGTACTTC.

V gene TRBV28 combines with J gene TRBJ1-5; D gene unclear. CDR1 and CDR2 from the germline V gene are MDHEN and SYDVKM. V dropped 4 bases and J dropped 3 bases, with 4 bases sitting between them. This CDR3 is 12 amino acids long. CDR3 sequence reads: CASSWTNQPQHF. The CDR3 nucleotides are TGTGCCAGCAGTTGGACCAATCAGCCCCAGCATTTT.

This clonotype was seen a handful of times. V and J are TRBV7-9 and TRBJ1-1; D might be TRBD1 (6 bases). Germline loops: CDR1 SEHNR, CDR2 FQNEAQ (reference sequence). The germline V and J ends were trimmed by 3 bases and 1 base, with 18 bases remaining between them. The CDR3 extends over 17 amino acids. The CDR3 DNA follows: TGTGCCAGCAGCTTCACAGGGAGAGGAAGCGAGAACACTGAAGCTTTCTTT. It translates to CASSFTGRGSENTEAFF.

The rearrangement uses TRBV3-1 and TRBJ2-1, with 9 bases fitting TRBD2. V was pared by 3 bases and J by 12 bases, with 15 bases of the junction left unmatched. Germline assignment: CDR1 LGHDT and CDR2 YNNKEL (reference sequence). The CDR3 contains 16 residues. CDR3 region: CASSHNPGLARGGQFF. CDR3 coding DNA: TGTGCCAGCAGCCACAACCCGGGACTAGCAAGGGGGGGGCAGTTCTTC.

This clonotype turned up a few times. The chain uses TRBV9 and TRBJ2-1; no definite D call. V lost 3 bases and J lost 8, with 24 bases in between. This CDR3 contains 17 residues. Germline assignment: CDR1 SGDLS and CDR2 YYNGEE. The CDR3 DNA sequence: TGTGCCAGCAGCGGGCCCCCCGGTAAGAATGGTCTCGATGAGCAGTTCTTC. Translated: CASSGPPGKNGLDEQFF.

This clonotype has a count of ten or more. The chain is built from TRBV19 and TRBJ2-4, with 7 bases lining up with TRBD1. Germline V gene sequence: CDR1 LNHDA, CDR2 SQIVND (reference sequence). V dropped 6 bases and J dropped 6; count of bases not matched to a gene: 14. The CDR3 is made up of 16 amino acids. The CDR3 spells CASRPRQGILGNIQYF. The CDR3 coding sequence is TGTGCCAGTAGACCGCGACAGGGAATCTTGGGAAACATTCAGTACTTC. The full variable domain, its missing parts supplied by reference TRBV19 and TRBJ2-4, is DGGITQSPKYLFRKEGQNVTLSCEQNLNHDAMYWYRQDPGQGLRLIYYSQIVNDFQKGDIAEGYSVSREKKESFPLTVTSAQKNPTAFYLCASRPRQGILGNIQYFGAGTRLSVL.

The chain employs TRBV27 and TRBJ2-1; TRBD1 matches at 10 bases. CDR3 length equals 21 residues. Unmatched junction bases numbered 21, after V lost 6 bases and J lost 1 base. CDR1 and CDR2 (germline): MNHEY, SMNVEV (reference sequence). The CDR3 here is CASRPTGTGATRNGSYNEQFF. The CDR3, as DNA: TGTGCCAGCAGACCGACCGGGACAGGGGCCACGCGAAATGGGTCCTACAATGAGCAGTTCTTC.

CDR3 sequence: CASSSGQQNYGYTF. The CDR3 DNA reads TGCGCCAGCAGTTCCGGACAGCAGAACTATGGCTACACCTTC. V and J are TRBV5-1 and TRBJ1-2; D is perhaps TRBD1 (6 bases). The CDR3 loop spans 14 amino acids. In germline, CDR1 is SGHRS, CDR2 YFSETQ. The V and J ends lost 5 bases and 2 bases respectively, with 13 bases between them.